Following are 30 T cell receptor beta chains from one sample sequenced in a study of T cells after yellow fever vaccination. MiXCR was run by TCRdb on the 5' RACE reads, yielding one entry per CDR3 protein. The sample holds more than 45,000 distinct CDR3 sequences; approximately 5.7% are singletons and the top ten take around a third. The sequences come from PBMCs, either bulk or a sorted T-cell subset (CD4+, CD8+, memory, or dextramer-sorted; not recorded which), collected on the day of the yellow fever booster vaccination. All receptors come from a man between 18 and 29 years old who received the YFV17D yellow fever vaccine.

The chain carries TRBV23-1 and TRBJ2-2, with 8 bases matching TRBD1. TRBV23-1 is noted as an ORF with a role that remains uncertain. The CDR3 totals 16 residues. J lost 6 bases, V lost 6 bases, and 12 bases had no gene match. CDR3 residues: CASRSHRGMSAGELFF. The CDR3 DNA sequence: TGCGCCAGCAGAAGCCACAGGGGGATGAGCGCCGGGGAGCTGTTTTTT.

This clonotype was counted between two and nine times. The rearrangement links TRBV5-1 to TRBJ1-3; D may be TRBD1 (6 bases). Germline V gene sequence: CDR1 SGHRS, CDR2 YFSETQ. The CDR3 runs 15 residues. Trimming took 4 bases from V and 0 from J, leaving 11 bases between them. The CDR3 coding sequence is TGCGCCAGCAGCGGGAGGACAGTCTCTGGAAACACCATATATTTT. This codes for CASSGRTVSGNTIYF. Combining the CDR3 with reference TRBV5-1 and TRBJ1-3 gives the whole variable domain KAGVTQTPRYLIKTRGQQVTLSCSPISGHRSVSWYQQTPGQGLQFLFEYFSETQRNKGNFPGRFSGRQFSNSRSEMNVSTLELGDSALYLCASSGRTVSGNTIYFGEGSWLTVV.

The chain employs TRBV5-1 and TRBJ2-1, with D possibly called TRBD1 or TRBD2 (5 bases each). The germline V gene encodes CDR1 SGHRS and CDR2 YFSETQ. The V end was cut by 4 bases, the J end by 5 bases, with 13 bases between. This CDR3 has 14 residues. CDR3 DNA sequence: TGCGCCAGCAGCGTGGGACGGGGTAACAATGAGCAGTTCTTC. Amino acids: CASSVGRGNNEQFF.

The sample holds many counts of this clonotype. The DNA of the CDR3 is TGTGCCAGCAGTTTAGCGCGGCGGGGGGGAGGAAATGAGCAGTTCTTC. As protein: CASSLARRGGGNEQFF. The rearrangement joins TRBV12-3 or TRBV12-4 to TRBJ2-1; 9 bases align to TRBD2. The length of the CDR3 is 16 residues. Unmatched junction bases numbered 7, after V lost 0 bases and J lost 7 bases.

This clonotype was detected ten times or more. This chain uses TRBV5-6 with TRBJ2-1, with D unresolved. The length of the CDR3 is 14 residues. The V gene lost 0 bases and the J gene lost 3 bases, with 7 bases spanning the gap. Germline CDR1 is SGHDT and CDR2 is YYEEEE. DNA for the CDR3: TGTGCCAGCAGCTTGGCCGGGTTCTACAATGAGCAGTTCTTC. It encodes CASSLAGFYNEQFF. Based on the CDR3 plus reference TRBV5-6 and TRBJ2-1, the full variable domain is DAGVTQSPTHLIKTRGQQVTLRCSPKSGHDTVSWYQQALGQGPQFIFQYYEEEERQRGNFPDRFSGHQFPNYSSELNVNALLLGDSALYLCASSLAGFYNEQFFGPGTRLTVL.

This clonotype has a count of ten or more. The V gene is TRBV20-1, the J gene TRBJ1-4, with a tentative D call TRBD1 (5 bases). Germline lookup yields CDR1 DFQATT and CDR2 SNEGSKA (reference sequence). V shed 3 bases and J shed 8 bases, with 16 bases lying between them. This CDR3 region has 14 residues. The DNA of the CDR3 is TGCAGTGCTAGGGCAGGGACGGTGGACGAAAAACTGTTTTTT. Translation gives CSARAGTVDEKLFF.

The chain couples TRBV6-5 to TRBJ2-7, with TRBD1 as a possible D gene (5 bases). This CDR3 is 16 amino acids long. V dropped 6 bases and J dropped 2 bases, with 20 bases sitting between them. Germline V gene lookup returns CDR1 MNHEY and CDR2 SVGAGI. CDR3 sequence reads: CASSPGYGALTYEQYF. The DNA for the CDR3 is TGTGCCAGCAGCCCAGGGTACGGCGCTTTAACCTACGAGCAGTACTTC.

CDR3 coding DNA: TGCGCCAGCAGCGCCGAAGGGGAGACCCAGTACTTC. This codes for CASSAEGETQYF. This chain joins TRBV5-1 and TRBJ2-5, with D hard to call. The CDR3 consists of 12 residues. V lost 4 bases, J lost 5 bases, and 9 bases lay in between. Germline CDR1 reads SGHRS; CDR2 reads YFSETQ.

This clonotype has a count of ten or more. The chain has TRBV12-3 or TRBV12-4 and TRBJ2-1, with 7 positions matching TRBD2. J gave up 7 bases and V 5 bases, and 11 bases lay outside the gene matches. CDR3 length equals 15 residues. CDR3: CASSLGSSGVNEQFF. The CDR3 DNA follows: TGTGCCAGCAGTCTCGGTTCTAGCGGAGTGAATGAGCAGTTCTTC.

At least ten counts were recorded for this clonotype. The V gene is TRBV20-1, the J gene TRBJ1-2; TRBD1 is a possible D gene (5 bases). V gave up 1 base and J gave up 8 bases, with 14 bases separating them. CDR3 size: 13 residues. Germline V gene data show CDR1 as DFQATT and CDR2 as SNEGSKA (reference sequence). The CDR3 nucleotides are TGCAGTGCTAGAGGGGACGGACCCGGGGGCTACACCTTC. Protein: CSARGDGPGGYTF.

This clonotype was picked up a small number of times. Mismatch with germline at one junction end may stem from a read error. The chain carries TRBV25-1 and TRBJ2-7; D gene uncertain. The germline V gene has CDR1 MGHDK and CDR2 SYGVNS. The CDR3 loop spans 14 amino acids. The CDR3 DNA reads as TGTGCCAACAGAAGCCGTGTGGCCTCCCACGAGCAGTACTTC. It encodes CANRSRVASHEQYF.

This clonotype came up many times. This chain uses TRBV6-6 with TRBJ2-2; D ambiguous. Germline V gives CDR1 MNHNY, CDR2 SVGAGI (reference sequence). Trimming pared 4 bases from V and 3 bases from J, leaving 3 bases between. This CDR3 is 12 amino acids long. In DNA, the CDR3 is TGTGCCAGCAGTTCCGACACCGGGGAGCTGTTTTTT. Translated: CASSSDTGELFF.

This clonotype came up many times. The gene calls are TRBV20-1 and TRBJ2-1; 12 nucleotides match TRBD2. The CDR3 spans 14 residues. Germline V gene sequence: CDR1 DFQATT, CDR2 SNEGSKA (reference sequence). The J segment lost 6 bases and the V segment lost 3 bases, leaving 3 bases of the junction unmatched. The CDR3 loop is CSARTGLAGNEQFF. For the CDR3, the DNA is TGCAGTGCTAGGACGGGACTAGCGGGCAATGAGCAGTTCTTC.

V and J are TRBV5-1 and TRBJ1-1; D perhaps matches TRBD1 (5 bases). The V end was cut by 0 bases, the J end by 14 bases, with 29 bases between. The germline V gene encodes CDR1 SGHRS and CDR2 YFSETQ. The CDR3 has 17 residues. The CDR3 DNA sequence: TGCGCCAGCAGCTTGGCGGGCAGTCGGAGGGGAAGTTATATAGGCTTCTTT. This translates into CASSLAGSRRGSYIGFF.

There are many counts of this clonotype. The chain joins TRBV29-1 to TRBJ1-2; TRBD1 is a possible D gene (5 bases). The CDR3 runs to 13 residues. The V end lost 4 bases, the J end lost 4 bases, and 13 bases lay between the germline ends. Germline CDR1 reads SQVTM; CDR2 reads ANQGSEA. The CDR3 DNA reads TGCAGCGTTGGGGGGAGGGGATCCTATGGCTACACCTTC. Protein product: CSVGGRGSYGYTF.

This clonotype was found many times. The CDR3 region is CATSDPSAPGTDTQYF. CDR3 nucleotide sequence: TGTGCCACCAGTGATCCCTCTGCTCCGGGCACAGATACGCAGTATTTT. The chain carries TRBV24-1 and TRBJ2-3; D unclear. This CDR3 comprises 16 residues. Germline V gene sequence: CDR1 KGHDR, CDR2 SFDVKD. V shed 3 bases and J shed 1 base, with 13 bases lying between them.

CDR3 DNA sequence: TGTGCCAGCAGCTTAGATCGCGGGGGTGATGAGCAGTTCTTC. It encodes CASSLDRGGDEQFF. The rearrangement uses TRBV7-2 and TRBJ2-1; TRBD2 matches 7 bases. The CDR3 length is 14 residues. Per the germline V gene, CDR1 is SGHTA and CDR2 is FQGNSA. V was clipped by 1 base and J by 8 bases; unmatched bases: 5.

This clonotype came up a few times. This chain joins TRBV6-2 or TRBV6-3 and TRBJ1-1; D not certain. CDR3 length: 15 residues. The V and J ends lost 1 base and 1 base respectively, with 10 bases between them. CDR1 and CDR2 from the germline V gene are MNHEY and SVGEGT. The CDR3, as DNA: TGTGCCAGCAGTTACTTGAGGGCGGCGAACACTGAAGCTTTCTTT. It is translated as CASSYLRAANTEAFF.

This clonotype has ten or more counts. Here the CDR3 reads CASSDSWTGDSPLHF. The CDR3 coding sequence is TGTGCCAGCAGTGACTCTTGGACGGGGGATTCACCCCTCCACTTT. The chain uses TRBV6-4 and TRBJ1-6; a possible D gene is TRBD1 (5 bases). The V end lost 0 bases, the J end lost 8 bases, and 11 bases lay between the germline ends. CDR1 and CDR2 (germline): MRHNA, SNTAGT. The CDR3 has 15 amino acids.

This clonotype came up a few times. The rearrangement joins TRBV20-1 to TRBJ2-7; the D gene is possibly TRBD1 (7 bases). V lost 3 bases, J lost 0 bases, and 15 bases lay in between. Germline CDR1 is DFQATT and CDR2 is SNEGSKA (reference sequence). The CDR3 loop spans 15 amino acids. The CDR3 protein is CSASPGQGGSYEQYF. The CDR3 DNA sequence: TGCAGTGCTAGCCCTGGCCAGGGGGGCTCCTACGAGCAGTACTTC.

The chain carries TRBV7-9 and TRBJ1-5; no clear D gene. The V gene's germline CDR1 is SEHNR and CDR2 FQNEAQ (reference sequence). Trimming took off 7 bases at V and 5 bases at J, with 24 bases between the two ends. This CDR3 spans 17 amino acids. CDR3 DNA sequence: TGTGCCAGCACCCTCGTACTCCAGGTCCCGAGGTATCAGCCCCAGCATTTT. The encoded protein is CASTLVLQVPRYQPQHF.

V is TRBV3-1 and J is TRBJ2-7; D is possibly TRBD1 or TRBD2 (5 bases each). Trimming shortened V by 4 bases and J by 4 bases, and 17 bases separated the two germline ends. From germline, CDR1 is LGHDT and CDR2 YNNKEL (reference sequence). The CDR3 is 15 amino acids. The CDR3 loop reads CASSLERDLTYEQYV. CDR3 bases: TGTGCCAGCAGCCTAGAGAGGGACCTAACTTACGAGCAGTACGTC.

In its sample, this clonotype was seen many times. This chain uses TRBV21-1 with TRBJ2-5; the D segment call TRBD1 is taken from the table without a DNA check. TRBV21-1 is annotated as a pseudogene. The CDR3 is 16 residues long. As DNA, the CDR3 is TGTGCCAGCAGCCCCGGAAAGGGGGCGTACCAAGAGACCCAGTACTTC. Translating it yields CASSPGKGAYQETQYF.

This clonotype has ten or more counts. CDR3 sequence reads: CASSSGLAGAYEQYV. CDR3 nucleotide sequence: TGCGCCAGCAGCTCAGGACTAGCGGGGGCATACGAGCAGTACGTC. J is TRBJ2-7 and V is TRBV5-1, with 13 bases matching TRBD2. Germline trimming cut 3 bases from V and 4 bases from J; bases unmatched to any gene: 4. CDR3 length: 15 residues. Germline V gene sequence: CDR1 SGHRS, CDR2 YFSETQ.

This clonotype was recorded at least ten times. The chain has TRBV7-6 and TRBJ1-6; the D is unclear. V lost 1 base and J 8 bases, leaving 6 bases between the germline ends. CDR1 and CDR2 from the germline V gene are SGHVS and FNYEAQ. CDR3 length equals 13 residues. CDR3: CASSLGPDSPLHF. The DNA of the CDR3 is TGTGCCAGCAGCTTAGGTCCGGATTCACCCCTCCACTTT.

In this sample, this clonotype turned up many times. The chain has TRBV10-3 and TRBJ2-1, with TRBD1 matching 12 bases. V gave up 2 bases and J gave up 9 bases; unmatched junction bases: 14. Germline V gene sequence: CDR1 ENHRY, CDR2 SYGVKD. The CDR3 contains 18 residues. The CDR3 region is CAISERLRDRGPGGEQFF. As DNA, the CDR3 is TGTGCCATCAGTGAGAGACTACGGGACAGGGGGCCGGGCGGTGAGCAGTTCTTC.

This clonotype was counted between two and nine times. The genes are TRBV20-1 and TRBJ1-5; possibly TRBD1 for D (6 bases). Germline-derived CDR1 and CDR2 are DFQATT and SNEGSKA (reference sequence). The V end was cut by 3 bases, the J end by 3 bases, with 12 bases between. There are 14 residues in the CDR3. The CDR3 region is CSARGTGLNQPQHF. As DNA, the CDR3 is TGCAGTGCTAGGGGTACAGGGCTCAATCAGCCCCAGCATTTT.

This clonotype has more than one count but fewer than ten. The CDR3 coding sequence is TGTGCCAGCGGACACGGCGCGGGGCCCCAGCATTTT. This translates into CASGHGAGPQHF. This chain joins TRBV7-9 and TRBJ1-5, with TRBD1 as a possible D gene (5 bases). The CDR3 has 12 amino acids. CDR1 and CDR2 from the germline V gene are SEHNR and FQNEAQ (reference sequence). Trimming removed 8 bases at V and 9 bases at J, with 14 bases between.

This clonotype showed up many times. This chain connects TRBV29-1 to TRBJ2-7; TRBD1 matches 7 bases. Trimming cost V 2 bases and J 4 bases; bases outside gene matches: 5. CDR1 is SQVTM, CDR2 ANQGSEA, per germline. This CDR3 region has 13 residues. The CDR3 is CSVETGAKYEQYF. CDR3 sequence (DNA): TGCAGCGTTGAAACAGGGGCTAAGTACGAGCAGTACTTC.

The chain couples TRBV2 to TRBJ2-3; TRBD2 is a possible D gene (6 bases). Germline lookup yields CDR1 SNHLY and CDR2 FYNNEI. The CDR3 is 13 amino acids. V was pared by 3 bases and J by 6 bases, with 10 bases between. DNA for the CDR3: TGTGCCAGCAGTGATTCTCGGGGGGATACGCAGTATTTT. Its translation: CASSDSRGDTQYF.